This T cell receptor beta chain was sequenced for a study of cytomegalovirus exposure and HLA in healthy donors. Study details: A later analysis reported the same platform for the roughly 110 validation repertoires and the approximately 670 first-cohort repertoires.

The donors were members of the validation cohort, which comprised 100 to 150 subjects and was separate from the first cohort of more than 500 subjects. Generated by immunoSEQ multiplex PCR, the TCRdb table keeps only in-frame clones and is missing some. The sample includes 200,000 or so clones, about 90% of them seen just once. A remark on this clone: Its cognate antigen is unknown.

Findings of the study overall: Cytomegalovirus association was listed for around 170 TCR beta chains.

The CDR3 is 13 residues long. Between the trimmed V and J ends, which lost 6 bases and 3 bases, there was a span of 13 bases. Germline values: CDR1 SQVTM, CDR2 ANQGSEA. Input material: PBMCs. This chain joins TRBV29-1 and TRBJ2-3; a weak D match, TRBD1 (6 bases). The clonotype originates from a woman between 18 and 29 years old in good health and CMV-seronegative. The chain's CDR3 is CSVRQEMTDTQYF. CDR3 in DNA: TGCAGCGTCAGACAGGAGATGACAGATACGCAGTATTTT.